A single sample is the source of the 8 T cell receptor beta chains below, sequenced in a study of shared clonotypes between healthy human individuals. Some clones are missing from TCRdb's copy, which holds only in-frame ones; the method was immunoSEQ multiplex PCR. The sample has around 95,000 clones, around half seen once. The source material was PBMCs. The receptors were sampled from a woman aged 40 to 49 in good health. Some clones in this sample may be carry-over from other donors' samples.

Concerning this clone itself: The CDR3 does not end in the conserved phenylalanine or tryptophan, so this is likely a read error. The chain combines TRBV5-1 with TRBJ2-7; 9 bases are a match to TRBD2. Germline CDR1 is SGHRS and CDR2 is YFSETQ. The CDR3 is made up of 15 amino acids. The ends lost 2 bases at V and 1 base at J; junction bases unmatched: 4. Here the CDR3 reads CASSFRLAGSYEQYL. The CDR3 DNA sequence: TGCGCCAGCAGCTTTAGGCTAGCGGGATCCTACGAGCAGTACCTC.

Many counts were recorded for this clone. V usage is TRBV28 and J usage is TRBJ1-2, with TRBD1 matching over 7 bases. Germline V lookup: CDR1 MDHEN, CDR2 SYDVKM. This CDR3 spans 12 amino acids. The trim removed 4 bases at V and 4 bases at J, leaving 0 bases unmatched. Here the CDR3 reads CASSWTGYGYTF. Written as DNA, the CDR3 is TGTGCCAGCAGTTGGACAGGCTATGGCTACACCTTC.

The chain couples TRBV7-9 to TRBJ2-1; D gene ambiguous. CDR1 is SEHNR, CDR2 FQNEAQ, per germline (reference sequence). The CDR3 has 14 residues. Trimming cost V 1 base and J 4 bases, with 8 bases left between them. CDR3 residues: CASSLDVTYNEQFF. CDR3 coding DNA: TGTGCCAGCAGCTTAGATGTGACTTACAATGAGCAGTTCTTC.

This clone was observed at least ten times. This chain links TRBV7-2 with TRBJ2-1; D may be TRBD2 (5 bases). The CDR3 covers 13 residues. Per the germline V gene, CDR1 is SGHTA and CDR2 is FQGNSA. Trimming stripped 5 bases from V and 5 bases from J, with 10 bases between. The CDR3 is CASSLIANNEQFF. CDR3 DNA sequence: TGTGCCAGCAGCCTTATAGCGAACAATGAGCAGTTCTTC.

The chain employs TRBV4-2 and TRBJ2-7; no definite D call. Trimming pared 1 base from V and 1 base from J, leaving 2 bases between. CDR1 LGHNA and CDR2 YNFKEQ come from the germline V gene. The CDR3 is 12 amino acids. CDR3 DNA: TGTGCCAGCAGCCAAGTTTCCTACGAGCAGTACTTC. Amino acid sequence: CASSQVSYEQYF.

The chain carries TRBV2 and TRBJ2-2; no definite D call. Germline CDR1 SNHLY, CDR2 FYNNEI. Trimming removed 2 bases from V and 1 base from J, with 17 bases in between. This CDR3 contains 18 residues. The CDR3, as DNA: TGTGCCAGCAGTGAATTGGAACCCTGGATGGGGAACACCGGGGAGCTGTTTTTT. Translating it yields CASSELEPWMGNTGELFF.

The chain couples TRBV30 to TRBJ2-5; 8 nucleotides align to TRBD1. The V and J ends lost 0 bases and 14 bases, in that order; junction bases with no gene match: 5. The length of the CDR3 is 11 residues. Germline V lookup: CDR1 GTSNPN, CDR2 SVGIG (reference sequence). CDR3 coding DNA: TGTGCCTGGAGTGTAAACAGGGGGGTTTACTTC. Its translation: CAWSVNRGVYF.

The genes are TRBV30 and TRBJ2-2; D not certain. Germline CDR1 GTSNPN, CDR2 SVGIG (reference sequence). V lost 3 bases, J lost 1 base, and 15 bases lay in between. The CDR3 has 16 amino acids. The CDR3 nucleotides are TGTGCCTGGAGCACAGCCCAGATAAAGAACACCGGGGAGCTGTTTTTT. It yields the protein CAWSTAQIKNTGELFF. Full variable domain (missing parts from reference TRBV30 and TRBJ2-2): SQTIHQWPATLVQPVGSPLSLECTVEGTSNPNLYWYRQAAGRGLQLLFYSVGIGQISSEVPQNLSASRPQDRQFILSSKKLLLSDSGFYLCAWSTAQIKNTGELFFGEGSRLTVL.